These 7 T cell receptor beta chains were sequenced from one sample in a study of blood T cells in healthy people across ages. Then a second PCR, running roughly 7 to 11 cycles, was carried out with a sample-barcoded 5' primer and a J-beta primer mix. In TCRdb, the 5' RACE reads were re-called with MiXCR into one record per CDR3 protein. This sample has more than 1,000,000 distinct CDR3 sequences, with about 25% found just once. This same sample was also taken into another study, of T cells of mothers and their children.

Specimen: blood. The receptor source for this set is a girl aged 2 to 9 in good health.

J is TRBJ1-2 and V is TRBV7-9; maybe TRBD1 (6 bases). Germline CDR1 reads SEHNR; CDR2 reads FQNEAQ (reference sequence). CDR3 length: 13 amino acids. V gave up 5 bases and J gave up 5 bases, with 12 bases separating them. The chain's CDR3 is CASSPGQPYGYTF. In DNA, the CDR3 is TGTGCCAGCAGCCCAGGACAGCCTTATGGCTACACCTTC.

V usage is TRBV5-1 and J usage is TRBJ2-5; D is perhaps TRBD2 (5 bases). CDR1 SGHRS and CDR2 YFSETQ come from the germline V gene. The germline V and J ends were trimmed by 5 bases and 5 bases, with 19 bases remaining between them. The CDR3 loop spans 15 amino acids. The CDR3 is CASRRTPGERETQYF. In DNA, the CDR3 is TGCGCCAGCAGGCGGACCCCCGGGGAAAGGGAGACCCAGTACTTC.

This clonotype is a singleton in its sample. The chain recombines TRBV7-9 with TRBJ1-4; TRBD1 matches at 7 bases. V lost 5 bases to trimming and J lost 4 bases; unmatched junction nucleotides: 16. The CDR3 is 18 amino acids. From germline, CDR1 is SEHNR and CDR2 FQNEAQ (reference sequence). CDR3 sequence (DNA): TGTGCCAGCAGCCCCGACAGGGCGGCCCCCCCCCATAATGAAAAACTGTTTTTT. Residues: CASSPDRAAPPHNEKLFF.

This clonotype occurred a few times. Mismatch with germline at one junction end may stem from a read error. The chain couples TRBV7-7 to TRBJ2-2; D unclear. The CDR3 is 15 amino acids. In germline, CDR1 is SSHAT, CDR2 FNYEAQ (reference sequence). This chain's CDR3 is CASSLTPSNTGELFF. CDR3 sequence (DNA): TGTGCTAGCAGCTTAACCCCCAGCAACACCGGGGAGCTGTTTTTT.

This chain links TRBV20-1 with TRBJ1-5, with D hard to call. Germline V gene lookup returns CDR1 DFQATT and CDR2 SNEGSKA (reference sequence). V lost 0 bases to trimming and J lost 6 bases, with 6 bases between them. The CDR3 length is 12 residues. CDR3 protein: CSARDSGQPQHF. Written as DNA, the CDR3 is TGCAGTGCTAGAGATTCGGGTCAGCCCCAGCATTTT.

The chain combines TRBV20-1 with TRBJ1-1, with no clear D. The CDR3 length is 11 residues. Germline V CDR1 and CDR2: DFQATT, SNEGSKA (reference sequence). The V gene lost 5 bases and the J gene lost 4 bases, with 8 bases spanning the gap. The CDR3 here is CSAHKGTEAFF. Written as DNA, the CDR3 is TGCAGTGCTCACAAGGGCACTGAAGCTTTCTTT.

The chain links TRBV15 to TRBJ1-5; D is uncertain. CDR3 length: 13 residues. Trimming left V 0 bases short and J 4 bases short, with 4 bases between. Germline CDR1 LNHNV, CDR2 YYDKDF (reference sequence). The DNA of the CDR3 is TGTGCCACCAGCAGAGATGGGAATCAGCCCCAGCATTTT. As protein: CATSRDGNQPQHF.